Listed below are T cell receptor beta chains from one sample, sequenced in a study of shared clonotypes between healthy human individuals. Using immunoSEQ multiplex PCR, the repertoire was profiled, and TCRdb retains in-frame clones only, with some absent. The sample lists about 500,000 clones, about 74% occurring once. The sample consisted of PBMCs. Receptors originate from a woman in her forties in good health. Some clones in this sample may be carry-over from other donors' samples. The CDR3 runs from the conserved cysteine through the conserved F or W. The D gene is left open where the match is weak. Some rows have no size entry. The others give once, few or many, or a class for an expanded clone.

len	j_gene	abundance	d_gene	v_gene	CDR3nt	CDR3aa
14	TRBJ2-1	.	.	TRBV6-6	TGTGCCAGCAGGGAACGGAACCACGATCCTGAGCAGTTCTTC	CASRERNHDPEQFF
15	TRBJ2-1	few	.	TRBV5-6	TGTGCCAGCAGCTTCCGGGACCCACCCTACAATGAGCAGTTCTTC	CASSFRDPPYNEQFF
16	TRBJ2-7	.	.	TRBV21-1	TGTGCCAGCAGCGTCCCGGGACAGGTTATCTCCTACGAGCAGTACTTC	CASSVPGQVISYEQYF
14	TRBJ2-5	.	.	TRBV14	TGTGCCAGCAGCCAAGGCGCTGCAACTGAGACCCAGTACTTC	CASSQGAATETQYF
16	TRBJ2-7	.	TRBD1	TRBV19	TGTGCCAGTAGTCCCTCGTGGGGGGGACAGGGCTCCGAGCAGTACTTC	CASSPSWGGQGSEQYF
15	TRBJ1-2	once	.	TRBV14	TGTGCCAGCAGCCCGTTCAGGTGGCGGAACTATGGCTACACCTTC	CASSPFRWRNYGYTF
11	TRBJ1-2	.	TRBD1	TRBV30	TGTGCCTACACAGGGGGCGGTGGCTACACCTTC	CAYTGGGGYTF
14	TRBJ2-7	.	TRBD2	TRBV30	TGTGCCTGGGCGCGGGAGACCAACTCCTACGAGCAGTACTTC	CAWARETNSYEQYF
15	TRBJ1-5	.	.	TRBV9	TGTGCCAGCAGCGCAGAGGGACTGTCAAATCAGCCCCAGCATTTT	CASSAEGLSNQPQHF
17	TRBJ2-7	.	TRBD2	TRBV27	TGTGCCAGCAGTCCCCGACTAGCGGGAGGCCACTTCTACGAGCAGTACTTC	CASSPRLAGGHFYEQYF
12	TRBJ2-5	.	TRBD2	TRBV30	TGTGCCTCCTCTAGCGGGAGTATCACCCAGTACTTC	CASSSGSITQYF
17	TRBJ2-7	once	.	TRBV28	TGTGCCAGCAGTTTAGCTAACAGGGTTAGAGAATACTACGAGCAGTACTTC	CASSLANRVREYYEQYF
15	TRBJ2-1	.	.	TRBV4-3	TGCGCCAGCAGCCAAGAACAGGGTATCGGCAATGAGCAGTTCTTC	CASSQEQGIGNEQFF
12	TRBJ2-4	.	TRBD2	TRBV2	TGTGCCAGCAGTGCCGGGACTACTATTCAGTACTTC	CASSAGTTIQYF
14	TRBJ2-3	.	.	TRBV29-1	TGCAGCGCTACGGGGGAGGGGGGATCGGATACGCAGTATTTT	CSATGEGGSDTQYF
14	TRBJ2-5	.	.	TRBV5-1	TGCGCCAGCAGCTTAGGGGACCTTAGATTTGAGCAGTACTTC	CASSLGDLRFEQYF
17	TRBJ2-2	.	.	TRBV9	TGTGCCAGCAGCGATAACCCCCGGCGGGATAAGAGCGGGGAGCTGTTTTTT	CASSDNPRRDKSGELFF
15	TRBJ2-7	.	.	TRBV9	TGTGCCAGCAGCGTTGGGACCTCGAGCTCCTACGAGCAGTACTTC	CASSVGTSSSYEQYF
15	TRBJ2-7	.	TRBD2	TRBV9	TGTGCCAGCAGCGTTACTAGCGCTTCCTCCTACGAGCAGTACTTC	CASSVTSASSYEQYF
13	TRBJ2-1	.	.	TRBV2	TGTGCCAGCAATAAATTTCAGGACAATGAGCAGTTCTTC	CASNKFQDNEQFF
12	TRBJ2-5	.	.	TRBV29-1	TGCAGCGCTCGGGGGTACCAAGAGACCCAGTACTTC	CSARGYQETQYF
13	TRBJ1-1	.	.	TRBV18	TGTGCCAGCTCACCGGGAAATATGGCTGAAGCTTTCTTT	CASSPGNMAEAFF
13	TRBJ2-3	once	.	TRBV5-4	TGTGCCAGCAGCCCACCCGCCACAGATACGCAGTATTTT	CASSPPATDTQYF
14	TRBJ2-7	.	.	TRBV7-2	TGTGCCAGCAGCTTAGCGGGAAGGAGCTACGAGCAGTACTTC	CASSLAGRSYEQYF
16	TRBJ1-4	.	.	TRBV11-2	TGTGCCAGCAGCTTAGGGTTAGGGCTGGGTAATGAAAAACTGTTTTTT	CASSLGLGLGNEKLFF
15	TRBJ1-1	.	.	TRBV27	TGTGCCAGCAGTTTAGGCTCAGGGCTGAACACTGAAGCTTTCTTT	CASSLGSGLNTEAFF
14	TRBJ1-2	once	.	TRBV10-1	TGCGCCAGCAGTGAGAGGGCAGAACCATATGGCTACACCTTC	CASSERAEPYGYTF
13	TRBJ1-2	.	TRBD1	TRBV7-9	TGTGCCAGCAGCTCTGGACAGGGCTATGGCTACACCTTC	CASSSGQGYGYTF
15	TRBJ2-3	once	.	TRBV7-9	TGTGCCAGCAGCTTAGCCGAGCGGGGCACAGATACGCAGTATTTT	CASSLAERGTDTQYF
15	TRBJ1-5	many	TRBD1	TRBV6-4	TGTGCCAGCAGTGAGACAGGGGGGAGCAATCAGCCCCAGCATTTT	CASSETGGSNQPQHF
15	TRBJ1-5	.	TRBD1	TRBV6-6	TGTGCCAGCAGCCCCCCGACAGGGGGTCCGCAGCCCCAGCATTTT	CASSPPTGGPQPQHF
15	TRBJ2-7	.	.	TRBV11-3	TGTGCCAGCAGCTTAGATTCGCAGGGTTCCTACGAGCAGTACTTC	CASSLDSQGSYEQYF
15	TRBJ1-5	.	.	TRBV6-5	TGTGCCAGCAGTAGGTCGGGCGGGAGGGATCAGCCCCAGCATTTT	CASSRSGGRDQPQHF
14	TRBJ2-1	many	TRBD2	TRBV30	TGTGCCTGGAGAACGGGACTAGCGGACAATGAGCAGTTCTTC	CAWRTGLADNEQFF
13	TRBJ2-7	.	.	TRBV18	TGTGCCAGCTCACCGGGTGCCTCCTACGAGCAGTACTTC	CASSPGASYEQYF
15	TRBJ1-2	many	.	TRBV4-3	TGCGCCAGCAGCCAAGATCCGTGGGGGAACTATGGCTACACCTTC	CASSQDPWGNYGYTF
14	TRBJ2-7	many	.	TRBV14	TGTGCCAGCAGTCGCGGGACAGTCTCCTACGAGCAGTACTTC	CASSRGTVSYEQYF
13	TRBJ2-1	.	.	TRBV27	TGTGCCAGCAGTGGACAGTATTACAATGAGCAGTTCTTC	CASSGQYYNEQFF
14	TRBJ2-5	.	TRBD2	TRBV2	TGTGCCAGCTCCGGGAGGCGGAACCAAGAGACCCAGTACTTC	CASSGRRNQETQYF
17	TRBJ1-1	few	.	TRBV28	TGTGCCAGCAGTTCGACAGGTTCTAACTTCATGAACACTGAAGCTTTCTTT	CASSSTGSNFMNTEAFF
15	TRBJ2-3	once	TRBD1	TRBV6-4	TGTGCCAGCAGTGAAGAACAGGGGTCGGCAGATACGCAGTATTTT	CASSEEQGSADTQYF
16	TRBJ1-5	.	.	TRBV18	TGTGCCAGCTCACCTTCGGGGACGGCCCTTTTTATGACCCAGCATTTT	CASSPSGTALFMTQHF
13	TRBJ2-1	many	.	TRBV28	TGTGCCAGCAGTTTGGCTAGCCGCAATGAGCAGTTCTTC	CASSLASRNEQFF
13	TRBJ1-1	.	.	TRBV2	TGTGCCAGCACCAGGGACTTGAACACTGAAGCTTTCTTT	CASTRDLNTEAFF